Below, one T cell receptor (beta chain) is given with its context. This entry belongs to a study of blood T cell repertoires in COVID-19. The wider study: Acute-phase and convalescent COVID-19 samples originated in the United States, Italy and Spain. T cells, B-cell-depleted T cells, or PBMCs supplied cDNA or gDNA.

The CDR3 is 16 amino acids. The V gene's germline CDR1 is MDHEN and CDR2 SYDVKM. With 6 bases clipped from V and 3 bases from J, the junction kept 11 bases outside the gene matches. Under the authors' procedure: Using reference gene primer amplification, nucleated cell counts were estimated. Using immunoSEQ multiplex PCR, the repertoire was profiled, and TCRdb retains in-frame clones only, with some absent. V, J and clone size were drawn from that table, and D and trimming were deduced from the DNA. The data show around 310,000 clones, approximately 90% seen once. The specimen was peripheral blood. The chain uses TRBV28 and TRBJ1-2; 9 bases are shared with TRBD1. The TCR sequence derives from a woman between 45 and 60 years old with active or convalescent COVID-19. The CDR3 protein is CASSPWGDRADYGYTF. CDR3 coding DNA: TGTGCCAGCAGCCCGTGGGGGGACAGGGCAGACTATGGCTACACCTTC.